This T cell receptor (beta chain) is drawn from a study of molecular identifiers for immune sequencing clone quantification. Study results and limitations: In naive cells, clones above 20 RNA copies held under 1% of molecules, whereas in effector cells they held over 98%.

TCRdb re-called the PCR reads with MiXCR, one entry per CDR3 protein. The sample yields roughly 100,000 distinct CDR3 sequences, under 40% seen once. Germline V lookup: CDR1 LGHDT, CDR2 YNNKEL (reference sequence). This CDR3 has 14 amino acids. V was cut by 1 base and J by 4 bases, with 11 bases left in between. This clonotype has more than one count but fewer than ten. Its antigen is not identified. From approximately 20,000 to 1,000,000 sorted cells, naive CD8 libraries were generated with 10%, 30% or 50% RNA. Using a CD8+CD4-CCR7+CD45RA+ phenotype, naive CD8 T cells were sorted. This chain links TRBV3-1 with TRBJ2-7; the D is unclear. Specimen: naive CD8+ T cells from blood, with Jurkat cell RNA spiked in. Subset here: FACS-sorted CD8+CD4-CCR7+CD45RA+ naive T cells. This TCR derives from a human donor in good health. Some libraries in this study had Jurkat cell RNA spiked in. In DNA form, the CDR3 reads TGTGCCAGCAGCCAAGGGACCGGACCGTACGAGCAGTACTTC. The encoded protein is CASSQGTGPYEQYF.